Given below is one T cell receptor (beta chain) in context. Trimming cost V 8 bases and J 4 bases, with 16 bases left between them. The CDR3 spans 14 residues. Germline V lookup: CDR1 LGHDT, CDR2 YNNKEL (reference sequence). The sample originates from a study of blood T cell repertoires in COVID-19. Study background: Sources were T cells, B-cell-depleted T cells, or PBMCs; the material itself was cDNA or gDNA.

Assay: immunoSEQ multiplex PCR; the TCRdb copy retains only in-frame clones and omits some. The sample comprises 40,000 to 60,000 clones, roughly 85% of which are singletons, and roughly 25% rests with the top ten. Sample: peripheral blood. The chain links TRBV3-1 (or the pseudogene TRBV3-2) to TRBJ2-3; no definite D call. The origin of this receptor is a man in his 70s with acute or convalescent COVID-19. CDR3 sequence reads: CASYSSLNPDTQYF. DNA of the CDR3: TGTGCCAGCTACTCTAGTCTAAATCCAGATACGCAGTATTTT.